Below, 25 T cell receptor beta chains from the same sample are listed, as sequenced in a study of beta chain features in type 1 diabetes. No antigen has been identified for these receptors. Study-wide findings and caveats: Shorter TCRB CDR3s, moderately but significantly so, were found in Type 1 diabetes patients in all four CD4+ subsets.

Of the isolated RNA, all was reverse transcribed, and so the sequenced material was expressed TCRB transcripts. TCRdb's table, derived via immunoSEQ multiplex PCR, lists solely in-frame clones and lacks some. The sample shows more than 550,000 clones, around 15% of them seen only once. The specimen sequenced was naive CD4+ T cells from blood. All receptors come from a young man with type 1 diabetes.

This clone has only a few counts. The J gene is TRBJ2-1, the V gene TRBV5-4; D is undetermined. The ends were cut back, 1 base at V and 0 bases at J, with 8 bases in the middle. The CDR3 is made up of 15 amino acids. Looked up from germline, CDR1 is SGHNT and CDR2 is YYREEE (reference sequence). CDR3 sequence: CASSLLPLSYNEQFF. The CDR3 coding sequence is TGTGCCAGCAGCTTGCTCCCCCTCTCCTACAATGAGCAGTTCTTC.

This rearrangement joins TRBV7-3 to TRBJ2-2; 8 bases match TRBD2. V was pared by 4 bases and J by 1 base, with 2 bases of the junction left unmatched. CDR3 length: 15 residues. The germline gives CDR1 SGHTA, CDR2 FQGTGA. The CDR3 sequence: CASSSLAGNTGELFF. The CDR3 DNA sequence: TGTGCCAGCAGCTCCCTAGCGGGGAACACCGGGGAGCTGTTTTTT.

J is TRBJ1-1 and V is TRBV29-1; D remains unclear. Looked up from germline, CDR1 is SQVTM and CDR2 is ANQGSEA. The V end lost 8 bases, the J end lost 0 bases, and 13 bases lay between the germline ends. The CDR3 has 13 amino acids. CDR3 sequence: CSSSGPMNTEAFF. The CDR3 nucleotides read TGCAGCTCCTCAGGCCCCATGAACACTGAAGCTTTCTTT.

The gene calls are TRBV5-4 and TRBJ1-4, with D perhaps TRBD1 (5 bases). With 3 bases removed from V and 8 bases from J, the gap between germline ends came to 20 bases. The germline V gene encodes CDR1 SGHNT and CDR2 YYREEE (reference sequence). The CDR3 is 16 residues long. CDR3 in DNA: TGTGCCAGCAGCTCCTCGGGACTCCGCGTTGGGGAAAAACTGTTTTTT. It specifies CASSSSGLRVGEKLFF.

The table lists this clone with a few counts. A read error may account for a junction end that differs from germline. Different DNA sequences within this sample yield the same CDR3. The chain combines TRBV27 with TRBJ2-3; unclear D gene. The CDR3 sequence is 12 residues long. Germline-derived CDR1 and CDR2 are MNHEY and SMNVEV (reference sequence). The DNA of the CDR3 is TGTGCCAGCAGTCTATCCGGAGATACGCAGTATTTT. Encoded protein: CASSLSGDTQYF.

This clone was observed a handful of times. This chain uses TRBV6-5 with TRBJ2-1; D uncertain. V was trimmed by 4 bases and J by 9 bases, leaving 16 bases between them. The CDR3 runs 14 residues. The germline CDR1 and CDR2 sequences are MNHEY and SVGAGI. The CDR3: CASSSKRPTGEQFF. The CDR3 nucleotides read TGTGCCAGCAGTTCCAAGCGCCCAACGGGTGAGCAGTTCTTC.

This clone appeared a few times. The chain links TRBV5-6 to TRBJ2-5; D is possibly TRBD1 or TRBD2 (5 bases each). CDR3 length equals 16 residues. Germline V gene sequence: CDR1 SGHDT, CDR2 YYEEEE. V shed 3 bases and J shed 2 bases, with 17 bases lying between them. In nucleotides, the CDR3 is TGTGCCAGCAGCTATTACGGGGCGGCAGATCAAGAGACCCAGTACTTC. This translates into CASSYYGAADQETQYF. Filled out from reference TRBV5-6 and TRBJ2-5, the complete variable domain reads DAGVTQSPTHLIKTRGQQVTLRCSPKSGHDTVSWYQQALGQGPQFIFQYYEEEERQRGNFPDRFSGHQFPNYSSELNVNALLLGDSALYLCASSYYGAADQETQYFGPGTRLLVL.

The chain uses TRBV18 and TRBJ2-2; possible D gene TRBD1, 6 bases. In germline, CDR1 is KGHSH, CDR2 LQKENI. The CDR3 contains 16 residues. V lost 0 bases and J 0 bases, leaving 8 bases between the germline ends. The CDR3 DNA is TGTGCCAGCTCACCACCGAGGACAGCGAACACCGGGGAGCTGTTTTTT. Its protein is CASSPPRTANTGELFF.

This clone was recorded a few times. The chain couples TRBV10-3 to TRBJ2-5; the D is unclear. V shed 0 bases and J shed 7 bases, with 12 bases lying between them. The CDR3 totals 14 residues. Germline values: CDR1 ENHRY, CDR2 SYGVKD. In DNA form, the CDR3 reads TGTGCCATCAGTGAGTCGGGGTTTGCGAGGACCCAGTACTTC. Encoded protein: CAISESGFARTQYF.

On this clone: The junction and the germline gene differ at one end; a read error may be behind it. The CDR3 DNA follows: TGCCCCCGGGCGAGGGGCCGAGATCAGCCCCAGCATTTT. This encodes CPRARGRDQPQHF. The chain employs TRBV25-1 and TRBJ1-5; D is possibly TRBD1 (5 bases). Looked up from germline, CDR1 is MGHDK and CDR2 is SYGVNS. This CDR3 comprises 13 residues.

The chain has TRBV19 and TRBJ2-3; D might be TRBD1 (5 bases). Germline V gene data show CDR1 as LNHDA and CDR2 as SQIVND (reference sequence). V dropped 7 bases and J dropped 5 bases, with 16 bases sitting between them. The CDR3 runs 14 residues. CDR3 DNA sequence: TGTGCCAGTACCTTAGGGGCTTCCTTAGATACGCAGTATTTT. Residues: CASTLGASLDTQYF.

This rearrangement joins TRBV13 to TRBJ2-1, with a weak D call TRBD1 (5 bases). In germline, CDR1 is PRHDT, CDR2 FYEKMQ (reference sequence). This CDR3 is 15 amino acids long. Trimming took off 1 base at V and 8 bases at J, with 15 bases between the two ends. In DNA form, the CDR3 reads TGTGCCAGCAGCTTAGTATACGTCCCAGGGTATGAGCAGTTCTTC. Amino acids: CASSLVYVPGYEQFF.

This clone occurred a few times. J is TRBJ2-5 and V is TRBV6-5, with TRBD2 matching 7 bases. V lost 2 bases to trimming and J lost 4 bases; unmatched junction nucleotides: 10. This CDR3 region has 16 residues. The germline CDR1 and CDR2 sequences are MNHEY and SVGAGI. The DNA for the CDR3 is TGTGCCAGCAGTTACATAGGAGCGGGGCAGGGAGAGACCCAGTACTTC. Its translation: CASSYIGAGQGETQYF.

This clone has just one count. V gene TRBV7-2 combines with J gene TRBJ1-4; D ambiguous. The CDR3 sequence is 14 residues long. CDR1 SGHTA and CDR2 FQGNSA come from the germline V gene. Deletions cut 2 bases from V and 2 bases from J, with 6 bases between. The CDR3 DNA follows: TGTGCCAGCAGCTTACGATCTACTAATGAAAAACTGTTTTTT. Protein sequence: CASSLRSTNEKLFF.

The gene calls are TRBV30 and TRBJ1-1, with D possibly being TRBD1 (5 bases). The V end was cut by 1 base, the J end by 4 bases, with 10 bases between. The CDR3 length is 13 residues. Germline values: CDR1 GTSNPN, CDR2 SVGIG (reference sequence). The CDR3 loop is CAWSGGVSTEAFF. The CDR3 DNA is TGTGCCTGGAGTGGGGGGGTAAGCACTGAAGCTTTCTTT.

The V and J genes are TRBV6-5 and TRBJ2-3; TRBD1 agrees at 7 bases. The germline CDR1 and CDR2 sequences are MNHEY and SVGAGI. The CDR3 is 14 amino acids. J gave up 0 bases and V 4 bases, and 1 base lay outside the gene matches. CDR3 nucleotide sequence: TGTGCCAGCAGTTTGGGACAGAGCACAGATACGCAGTATTTT. Encoded protein: CASSLGQSTDTQYF.

This clone was recorded a few times. The CDR3 loop is CATSLTTGNYEQYF. CDR3 bases: TGTGCCACCAGCCTAACAACAGGGAACTACGAGCAGTACTTC. This chain connects TRBV15 to TRBJ2-7; D is perhaps TRBD1 (6 bases). This CDR3 region has 14 residues. The V end lost 5 bases, the J end lost 3 bases, and 14 bases lay between the germline ends. Germline assignment: CDR1 LNHNV and CDR2 YYDKDF (reference sequence).

V usage is TRBV7-3 and J usage is TRBJ1-2; 10 nucleotides match TRBD1. Germline V gene data show CDR1 as SGHTA and CDR2 as FQGTGA. The junction had 7 bases not matched to a gene; V was cut back by 5 bases and J by 4 bases. The CDR3 consists of 15 residues. CDR3 loop: CASSATGGIGYGYTF. The DNA of the CDR3 is TGTGCCAGCAGCGCGACAGGGGGCATCGGCTATGGCTACACCTTC.

J is TRBJ1-4 and V is TRBV7-8; D not resolved. The V and J ends lost 1 base and 5 bases respectively, with 5 bases between them. The CDR3 length is 13 residues. The germline V gene encodes CDR1 SGHVS and CDR2 FQNEAQ. The CDR3 nucleotides are TGTGCCAGCAGCTTAGACGGCAATGAAAAACTGTTTTTT. It specifies CASSLDGNEKLFF.

The chain couples TRBV6-4 to TRBJ2-6, with 8 positions matching TRBD1. The V gene end was trimmed by 5 bases and the J gene end by 0 bases; junction bases not matched to a gene: 9. CDR1 MRHNA and CDR2 SNTAGT come from the germline V gene. The CDR3 totals 18 residues. The CDR3 DNA follows: TGTGCCAGCAGTCCAAGGACAGGGCGGTACTCTGGGGCCAACGTCCTGACTTTC. Translation gives CASSPRTGRYSGANVLTF.

This clone was seen only a few times. The chain recombines TRBV5-1 with TRBJ2-1, with 8 bases lining up with TRBD2. The CDR3 contains 19 residues. Trimming took 4 bases from V and 10 from J; bases not matched to a gene: 25. Germline-derived CDR1 and CDR2 are SGHRS and YFSETQ. Here the CDR3 DNA reads TGCGCCAGCAGCAGGCGGTTAGTGCTGATCAGCGGGGGATTCCGGGAGCAGTTCTTC. This encodes CASSRRLVLISGGFREQFF.

This clone came up a few times. The CDR3 DNA sequence: TGTGCCTGGAGTGTACTTCCGGCAGCTCAAGAGACCCAGTACTTC. This translates into CAWSVLPAAQETQYF. V gene TRBV30 combines with J gene TRBJ2-5; D is undetermined. The V and J ends lost 0 bases and 2 bases respectively, with 13 bases between them. Germline V CDR1 and CDR2: GTSNPN, SVGIG (reference sequence). CDR3 length equals 15 residues.

This clone was seen a handful of times. V usage is TRBV30 and J usage is TRBJ2-1; no reliable D call. V was cut by 0 bases and J by 4 bases, with 4 bases left in between. CDR1 and CDR2 from the germline V gene are GTSNPN and SVGIG (reference sequence). The CDR3 is 12 residues long. CDR3 residues: CAWSVAYNEQFF. The CDR3 DNA reads TGTGCCTGGAGTGTAGCGTACAATGAGCAGTTCTTC.

V usage is TRBV2 and J usage is TRBJ2-3; TRBD2 might be the D (6 bases). Germline V gene sequence: CDR1 SNHLY, CDR2 FYNNEI. This CDR3 has 12 amino acids. V lost 11 bases, J lost 2 bases, and 11 bases lay in between. In DNA, the CDR3 is TGTGCCGGCGGCGGGGACACAGATACGCAGTATTTT. It is translated as CAGGGDTDTQYF.

The chain links TRBV28 to TRBJ2-7; D is undetermined. There are 13 residues in the CDR3. Germline V lookup: CDR1 MDHEN, CDR2 SYDVKM. V lost 3 bases and J lost 3, with 9 bases in between. The CDR3, as DNA: TGTGCCAGCAGTTTGGATCAGGTCTACGAGCAGTACTTC. It codes for CASSLDQVYEQYF.